What follows describes a single T cell receptor beta chain. The data originate from a study of CD8 T cells in Susac syndrome. Random hexamers served to reverse transcribe about 0.45 to 1 ug RNA. Each CDR3 protein gets one entry after TCRdb re-called the immunoSEQ multiplex PCR reads with MiXCR. The data show some 77,000 distinct CDR3 sequences, roughly 93% seen once. The germline V gene encodes CDR1 SGHVS and CDR2 FQNEAQ. With 6 bases removed from V and 0 bases from J, the gap between germline ends came to 15 bases. CDR3 length equals 17 residues. The chain couples TRBV7-8 to TRBJ2-6; D not certain. Source material: CD4+ T cells from PBMCs. The TCR comes from a human donor with Susac syndrome. CDR3 DNA sequence: TGTGCCAGCAGGGGTGTAGGAAATCCCTCTGGGGCCAACGTCCTGACTTTC. Amino acid sequence: CASRGVGNPSGANVLTF.